This T cell receptor (beta chain) is drawn from a study of radiation and T cells in renal cell carcinoma. Findings and caveats of the study: Without pretreatment biopsies, baseline tumor clonotype presence was undetermined.

The method was immunoSEQ multiplex PCR; TCRdb's version includes in-frame clones alone and lacks a portion of them. The table has fewer than 30,000 clones, approximately 81% seen once; the top ten hold under 40%. Worth noting for this clone: Its specificity is not known.

J gave up 1 base and V 3 bases, and 7 bases lay outside the gene matches. This CDR3 is 16 amino acids long. The germline V gene has CDR1 WNHNN and CDR2 SYGVQD (reference sequence). Time point described: blood 2 weeks post-SBRT. Treatment of the sample: 15 Gy SBRT to primary tumor, nephrectomy 4 weeks later. Serial blood draws occurred at baseline and 2 and 4 weeks post-SBRT. The receptor was isolated from a man aged 60 to 75 with renal cell carcinoma. The specimen comprised blood, sampled from a patient whose treatment included radiotherapy and nephrectomy. The chain carries TRBV10-1 and TRBJ2-7; 9 bases align to TRBD1. CDR3 in amino acids: CASSEFTGGVSYEQYF. The DNA for the CDR3 is TGCGCCAGCAGTGAATTTACAGGGGGCGTATCCTACGAGCAGTACTTC.